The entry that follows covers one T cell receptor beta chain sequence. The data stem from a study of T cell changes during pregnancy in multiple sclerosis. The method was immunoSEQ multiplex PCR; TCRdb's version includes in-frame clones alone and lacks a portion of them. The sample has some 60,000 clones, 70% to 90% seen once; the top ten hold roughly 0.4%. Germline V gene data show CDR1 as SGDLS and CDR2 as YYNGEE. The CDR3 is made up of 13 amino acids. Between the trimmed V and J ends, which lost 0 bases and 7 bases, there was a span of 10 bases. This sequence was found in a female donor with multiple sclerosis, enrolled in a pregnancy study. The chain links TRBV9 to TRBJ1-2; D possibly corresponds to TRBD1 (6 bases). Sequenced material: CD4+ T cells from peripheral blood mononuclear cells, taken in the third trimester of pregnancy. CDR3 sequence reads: CASSVGGGGGYTF. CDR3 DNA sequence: TGTGCCAGCAGCGTAGGGGGAGGGGGTGGCTACACCTTC.